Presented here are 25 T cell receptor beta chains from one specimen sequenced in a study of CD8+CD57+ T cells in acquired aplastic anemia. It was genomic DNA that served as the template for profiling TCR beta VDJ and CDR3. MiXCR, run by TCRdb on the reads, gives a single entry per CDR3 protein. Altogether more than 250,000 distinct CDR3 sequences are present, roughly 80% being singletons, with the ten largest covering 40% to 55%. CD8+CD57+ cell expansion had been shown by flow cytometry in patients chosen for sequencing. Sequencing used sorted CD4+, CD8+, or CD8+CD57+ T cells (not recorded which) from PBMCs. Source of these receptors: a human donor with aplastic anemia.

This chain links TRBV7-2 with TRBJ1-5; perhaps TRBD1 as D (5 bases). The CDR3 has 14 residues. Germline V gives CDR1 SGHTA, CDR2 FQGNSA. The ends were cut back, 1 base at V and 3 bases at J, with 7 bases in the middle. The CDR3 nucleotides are TGTGCCAGCAGCTTAGGACAGATCAATCAGCCCCAGCATTTT. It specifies CASSLGQINQPQHF.

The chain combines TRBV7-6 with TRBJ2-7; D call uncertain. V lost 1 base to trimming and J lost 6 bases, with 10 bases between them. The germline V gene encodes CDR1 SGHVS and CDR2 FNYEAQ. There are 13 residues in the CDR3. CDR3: CASSLGPTGEQYF. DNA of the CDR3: TGTGCCAGCAGCTTAGGACCCACGGGCGAGCAGTACTTC.

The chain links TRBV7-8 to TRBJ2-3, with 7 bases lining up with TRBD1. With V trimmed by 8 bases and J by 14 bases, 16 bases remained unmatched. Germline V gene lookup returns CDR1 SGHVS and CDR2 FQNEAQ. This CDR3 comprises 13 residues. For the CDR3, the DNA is TGTGCCAGCGGCGAAGGGGGCGCAGATGCGCCGTATTTT. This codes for CASGEGGADAPYF.

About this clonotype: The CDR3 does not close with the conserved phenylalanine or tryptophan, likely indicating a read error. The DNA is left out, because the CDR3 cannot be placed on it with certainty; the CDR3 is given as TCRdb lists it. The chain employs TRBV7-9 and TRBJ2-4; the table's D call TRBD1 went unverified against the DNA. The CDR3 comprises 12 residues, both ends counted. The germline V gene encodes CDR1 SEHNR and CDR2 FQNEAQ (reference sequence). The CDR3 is CASRGAGSVQSY.

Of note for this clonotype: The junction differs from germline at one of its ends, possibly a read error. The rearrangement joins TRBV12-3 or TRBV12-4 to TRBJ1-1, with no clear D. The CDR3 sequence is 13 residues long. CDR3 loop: CASSQNSSPEDYF. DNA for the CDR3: TGTGCCAGCAGCCAAAACAGCAGCCCCGAAGATTACTTC.

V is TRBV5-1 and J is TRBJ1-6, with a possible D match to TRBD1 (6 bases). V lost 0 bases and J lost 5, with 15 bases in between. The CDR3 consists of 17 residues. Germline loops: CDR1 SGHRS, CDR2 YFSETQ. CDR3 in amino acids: CASSLGTAPSNNSPLHF. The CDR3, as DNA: TGCGCCAGCAGCTTGGGGACAGCACCTAGTAATAATTCACCCCTCCACTTT.

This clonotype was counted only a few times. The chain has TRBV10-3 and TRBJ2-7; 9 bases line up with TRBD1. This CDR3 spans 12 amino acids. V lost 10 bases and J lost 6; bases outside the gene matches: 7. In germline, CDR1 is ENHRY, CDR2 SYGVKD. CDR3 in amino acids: CASGTGTFEQYF. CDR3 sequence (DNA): TGTGCCAGCGGGACAGGGACTTTCGAGCAGTACTTC.

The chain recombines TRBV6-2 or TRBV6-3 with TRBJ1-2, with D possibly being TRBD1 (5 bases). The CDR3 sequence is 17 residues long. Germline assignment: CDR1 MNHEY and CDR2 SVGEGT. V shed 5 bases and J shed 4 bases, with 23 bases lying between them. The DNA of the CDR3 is TGTGCCAGCAGTCAGGGTATCTCCACCTACCTCGGCTATGGCTACACCTTC. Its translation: CASSQGISTYLGYGYTF.

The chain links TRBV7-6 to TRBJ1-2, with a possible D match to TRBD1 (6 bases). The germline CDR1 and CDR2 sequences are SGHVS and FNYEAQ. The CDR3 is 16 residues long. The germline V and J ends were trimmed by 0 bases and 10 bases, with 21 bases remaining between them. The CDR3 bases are TGTGCCAGCAGCTTAGCCCACGGGACAAAAGACACCCACTACACCTTC. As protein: CASSLAHGTKDTHYTF.

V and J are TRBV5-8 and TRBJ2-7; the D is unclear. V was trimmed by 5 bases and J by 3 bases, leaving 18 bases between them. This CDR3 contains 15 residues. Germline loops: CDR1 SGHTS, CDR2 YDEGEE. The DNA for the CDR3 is TGTGCCAGCAGTTTGCAAAGGCCCCTACTCTACGAGCAGTACTTC. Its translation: CASSLQRPLLYEQYF.

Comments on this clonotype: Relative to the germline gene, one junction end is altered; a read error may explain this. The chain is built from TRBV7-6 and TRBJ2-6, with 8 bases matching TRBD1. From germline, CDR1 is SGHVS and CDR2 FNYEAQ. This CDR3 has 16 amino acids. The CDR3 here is CASSLDRGNSPLHLTF. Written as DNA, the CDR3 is TGTGCCAGCAGTTTAGACAGGGGCAATTCACCCCTCCACCTGACTTTC.

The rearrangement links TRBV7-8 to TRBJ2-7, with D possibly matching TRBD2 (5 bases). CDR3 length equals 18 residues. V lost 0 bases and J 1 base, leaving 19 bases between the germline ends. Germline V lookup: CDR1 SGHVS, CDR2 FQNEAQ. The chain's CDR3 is CASSLAGDAATLSYEQYV. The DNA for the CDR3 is TGTGCCAGCAGCTTAGCGGGAGACGCCGCTACGCTGTCCTACGAGCAGTACGTC.

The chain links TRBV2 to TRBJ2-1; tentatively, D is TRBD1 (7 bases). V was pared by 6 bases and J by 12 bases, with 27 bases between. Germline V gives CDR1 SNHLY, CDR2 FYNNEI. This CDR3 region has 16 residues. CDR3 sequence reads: CASRQGGGNGQDVQFF. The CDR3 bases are TGTGCCAGCAGGCAGGGGGGCGGAAACGGCCAGGATGTGCAGTTCTTC.

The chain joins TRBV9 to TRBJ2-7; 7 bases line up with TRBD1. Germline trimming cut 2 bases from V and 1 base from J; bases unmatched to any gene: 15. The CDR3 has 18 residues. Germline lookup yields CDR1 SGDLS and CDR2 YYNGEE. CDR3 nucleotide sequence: TGTGCCAGCAGCGTCCATCCTGACGGGACAGCCCTTTCCTACGAGCAGTACGTC. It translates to CASSVHPDGTALSYEQYV.

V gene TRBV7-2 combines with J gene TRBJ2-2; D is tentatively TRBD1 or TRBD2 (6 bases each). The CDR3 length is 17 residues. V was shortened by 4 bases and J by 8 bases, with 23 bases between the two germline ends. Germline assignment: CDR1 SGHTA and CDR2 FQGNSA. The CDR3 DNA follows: TGTGCCAGCAGCTGCAATCCCGGGGGCACCGGGGAGGGGGAGCTGTTTTTT. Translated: CASSCNPGGTGEGELFF.

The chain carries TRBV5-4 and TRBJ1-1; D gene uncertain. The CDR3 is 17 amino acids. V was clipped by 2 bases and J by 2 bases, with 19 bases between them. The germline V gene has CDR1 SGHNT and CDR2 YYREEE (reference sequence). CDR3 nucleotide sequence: TGTGCCAGCAGCTTTACTAACGCAAAGGGAGGAAACACTGAAGCTTTCTTT. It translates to CASSFTNAKGGNTEAFF.

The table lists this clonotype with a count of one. CDR3 DNA: TGTGCCAGCAGCTTAGACAGGGGGCGGGCACCCGGCCACTTT. It specifies CASSLDRGRAPGHF. The chain joins TRBV7-9 to TRBJ1-6; 9 bases are a match to TRBD1. The junction had 10 bases not matched to a gene; V was cut back by 1 base and J by 18 bases. CDR3 size: 14 residues. Germline V gives CDR1 SEHNR, CDR2 FQNEAQ (reference sequence).

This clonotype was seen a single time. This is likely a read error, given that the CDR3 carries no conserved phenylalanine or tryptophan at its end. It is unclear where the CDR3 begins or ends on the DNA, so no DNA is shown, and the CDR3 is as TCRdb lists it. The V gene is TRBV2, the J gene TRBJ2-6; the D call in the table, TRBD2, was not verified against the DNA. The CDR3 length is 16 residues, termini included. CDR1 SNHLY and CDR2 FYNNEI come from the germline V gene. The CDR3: CASSGAGSSNTKAFFC.

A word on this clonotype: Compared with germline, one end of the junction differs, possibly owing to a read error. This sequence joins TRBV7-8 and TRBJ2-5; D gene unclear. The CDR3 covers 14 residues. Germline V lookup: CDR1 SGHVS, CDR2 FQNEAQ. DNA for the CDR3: TGTGCCACCACCAGAGGCACCGAGCCCGAGACCCACTACTTC. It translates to CATTRGTEPETHYF.

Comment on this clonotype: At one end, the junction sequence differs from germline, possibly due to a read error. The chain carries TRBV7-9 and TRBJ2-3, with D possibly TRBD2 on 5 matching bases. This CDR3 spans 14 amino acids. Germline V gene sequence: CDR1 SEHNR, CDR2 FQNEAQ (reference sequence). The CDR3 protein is CASSLAGGAQAEAF. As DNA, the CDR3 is TGTGCCAGCAGCTTAGCAGGAGGTGCGCAAGCGGAAGCTTTT. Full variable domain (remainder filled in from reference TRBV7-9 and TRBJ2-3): DTGVSQNPRHKITKRGQNVTFRCDPISEHNRLYWYRQTLGQGPEFLTYFQNEAQLEKSRLLSDRFSAERPKGSFSTLEIQRTEQGDSAMYLCASSLAGGAQAEAFGPGTRLTVL.

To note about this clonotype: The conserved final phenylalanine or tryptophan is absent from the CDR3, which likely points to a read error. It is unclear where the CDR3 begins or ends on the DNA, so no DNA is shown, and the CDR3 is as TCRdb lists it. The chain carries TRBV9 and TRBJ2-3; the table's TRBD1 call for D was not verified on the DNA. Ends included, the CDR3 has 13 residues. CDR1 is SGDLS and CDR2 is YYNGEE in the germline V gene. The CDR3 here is CASSDHLGGEDGY.

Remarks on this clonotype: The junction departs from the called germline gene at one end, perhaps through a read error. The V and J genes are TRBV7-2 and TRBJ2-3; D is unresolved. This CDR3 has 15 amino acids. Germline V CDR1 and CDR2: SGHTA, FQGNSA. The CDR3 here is CASSFVADQADAQYF. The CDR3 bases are TGTGCCAGCAGCTTCGTGGCAGATCAGGCAGATGCGCAGTATTTT.

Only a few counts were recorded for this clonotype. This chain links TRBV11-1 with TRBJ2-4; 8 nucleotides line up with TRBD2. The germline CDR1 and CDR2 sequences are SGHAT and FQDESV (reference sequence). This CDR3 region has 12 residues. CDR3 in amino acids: CASGVAGTIQYF. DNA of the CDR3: TGTGCTAGCGGGGTAGCTGGGACCATTCAGTACTTC.

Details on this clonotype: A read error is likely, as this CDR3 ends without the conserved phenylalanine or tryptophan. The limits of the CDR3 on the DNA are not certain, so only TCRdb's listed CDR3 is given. The CDR3 reads CASRLAGSDTQQY. The V and J genes are TRBV7-8 and TRBJ2-3. The CDR3 contains 13 residues when both ends are counted. Germline assignment: CDR1 SGHVS and CDR2 FQNEAQ.

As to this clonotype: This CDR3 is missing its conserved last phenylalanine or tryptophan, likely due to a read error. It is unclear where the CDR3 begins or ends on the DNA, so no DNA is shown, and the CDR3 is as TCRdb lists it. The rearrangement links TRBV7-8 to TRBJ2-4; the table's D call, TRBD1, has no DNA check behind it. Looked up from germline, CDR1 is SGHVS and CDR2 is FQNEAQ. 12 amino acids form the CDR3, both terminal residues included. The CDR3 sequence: CASGVPGNRTDL.